These 8 T cell receptor beta chains originate from one sample sequenced in a study of shared clonotypes between healthy human individuals. Repertoires were generated with immunoSEQ multiplex PCR, while TCRdb's copy carries only in-frame clones and drops some. This sample has 2 million to 2.5 million clones, with 93% found just once. The sample taken for sequencing was naive CD4+ T cells from PBMCs. Subset: CD45RA+ positively selected. Every receptor here comes from a man aged 18-30 years in good health. Some clones in this sample may be carry-over from other donors' samples.

Turning to this clone: Germline is not matched at one junction end, which may reflect a read error. The gene calls are TRBV7-7 and TRBJ1-3; tentative D call: TRBD1 (6 bases). Germline V gene sequence: CDR1 SSHAT, CDR2 FNYEAQ (reference sequence). The CDR3 has 14 amino acids. The CDR3, as DNA: TGTGCCAGCAGTTTAGCGGACAGTGGAAACACCATATATTTT. Encoded protein: CASSLADSGNTIYF.

The V call is TRBV19, the J call TRBJ2-7, with TRBD1 identical over 11 bases. The V gene's germline CDR1 is LNHDA and CDR2 SQIVND (reference sequence). The CDR3 loop spans 15 amino acids. Unmatched junction bases numbered 7, after V lost 6 bases and J lost 3 bases. CDR3 protein: CASSTGQGAFYEQYF. Here the CDR3 DNA reads TGTGCCAGTAGCACCGGACAGGGGGCTTTCTACGAGCAGTACTTC.

For this clone: At the DNA level, this CDR3 is encoded by other sequences in the same sample as well. This sequence joins TRBV7-3 and TRBJ1-2; D gene ambiguous. Between the trimmed V and J ends, which lost 2 bases and 3 bases, there was a span of 4 bases. This CDR3 has 12 amino acids. The germline gives CDR1 SGHTA, CDR2 FQGTGA. This chain's CDR3 is CASSLGDYGYTF. The CDR3 DNA sequence: TGTGCCAGCAGCTTAGGGGACTATGGCTACACCTTC. Drawing the rest from reference TRBV7-3 and TRBJ1-2, the complete variable domain is GAGVSQTPSNKVTEKGKYVELRCDPISGHTALYWYRQSLGQGPEFLIYFQGTGAADDSGLPNDRFFAVRPEGSVSTLKIQRTERGDSAVYLCASSLGDYGYTFGSGTRLTVV.

The rearrangement joins TRBV6-1 to TRBJ1-5; TRBD1 matches 11 bases. Per the germline V gene, CDR1 is MNHNS and CDR2 is SASEGT. CDR3 length: 15 amino acids. V shed 5 bases and J 6 bases; nucleotides not matched to a gene: 6. Here the CDR3 DNA reads TGTGCCAGCAGTATACCGGGACAGGGGGTTCAGCCCCAGCATTTT. It translates to CASSIPGQGVQPQHF.

Note on this clone: Other nucleotide sequences from this sample produce the same CDR3. The V gene is TRBV2, the J gene TRBJ1-5, with TRBD1 matching 7 bases. CDR1 and CDR2 from the germline V gene are SNHLY and FYNNEI. Trimming took 6 bases from V and 0 from J; bases not matched to a gene: 2. The length of the CDR3 is 14 residues. Here the CDR3 reads CASRDRTSNQPQHF. CDR3 bases: TGTGCCAGCAGGGACAGGACTAGCAATCAGCCCCAGCATTTT.

V usage is TRBV5-1 and J usage is TRBJ2-7; 7 bases match TRBD2. The length of the CDR3 is 15 residues. Germline-derived CDR1 and CDR2 are SGHRS and YFSETQ. The V and J ends lost 0 bases and 3 bases, in that order; junction bases with no gene match: 6. The DNA of the CDR3 is TGCGCCAGCAGCTTGGTGCTAGCGGAAGGCTACGAGCAGTACTTC. Translated, it gives CASSLVLAEGYEQYF.

The chain has TRBV5-1 and TRBJ1-2; D uncertain. Germline assignment: CDR1 SGHRS and CDR2 YFSETQ. V shed 0 bases and J shed 7 bases, with 7 bases lying between them. The length of the CDR3 is 12 residues. The CDR3 DNA reads TGCGCCAGCAGCTTGGACGAGGTTGGCTACACCTTC. Translated, it gives CASSLDEVGYTF.

The chain carries TRBV10-3 and TRBJ1-1; no firm D call. CDR1 is ENHRY, CDR2 SYGVKD, per germline. Trimming cost V 3 bases and J 1 base, with 9 bases left between them. The CDR3 runs to 14 residues. CDR3 nucleotides: TGTGCCATCAGTGAAGGCAGACCGAACACTGAAGCTTTCTTT. Its translation: CAISEGRPNTEAFF.